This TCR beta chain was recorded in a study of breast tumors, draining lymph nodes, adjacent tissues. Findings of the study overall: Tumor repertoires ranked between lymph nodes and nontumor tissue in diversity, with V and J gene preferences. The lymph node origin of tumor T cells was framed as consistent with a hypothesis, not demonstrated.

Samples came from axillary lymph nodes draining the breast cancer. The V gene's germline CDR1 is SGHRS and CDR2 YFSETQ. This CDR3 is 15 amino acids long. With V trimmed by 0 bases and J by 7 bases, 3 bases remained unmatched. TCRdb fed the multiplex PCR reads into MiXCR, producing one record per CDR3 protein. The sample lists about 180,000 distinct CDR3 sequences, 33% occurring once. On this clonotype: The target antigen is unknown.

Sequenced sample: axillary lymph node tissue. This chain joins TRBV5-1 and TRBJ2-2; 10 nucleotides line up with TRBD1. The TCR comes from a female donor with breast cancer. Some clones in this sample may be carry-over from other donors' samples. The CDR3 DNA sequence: TGCGCCAGCAGCTTGGACGGACAGGGGGTCGGGGAGCTGTTTTTT. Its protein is CASSLDGQGVGELFF.